The 19 T cell receptor beta chains below come from one sample, sequenced in a study of blood T cell repertoires in COVID-19. TCRdb keeps only in-frame clones here, not all; method: immunoSEQ multiplex PCR. This sample has more than 150,000 clones, with 94% found just once. Sample: peripheral blood. These receptor sequences come from a young man with COVID-19, enrolled during active disease.

The CDR3 region has the DNA TGTGCCAGCAGCCACTCTAGCCTTTCCACCGGGGAGCTGTTTTTT. Translation: CASSHSSLSTGELFF. The chain recombines TRBV3-1 (or the pseudogene TRBV3-2) with TRBJ2-2; D is possibly TRBD2 (5 bases). Germline-derived CDR1 and CDR2 are LGHDT and YNNKEL (reference sequence). This CDR3 has 15 amino acids. V gave up 3 bases and J gave up 4 bases, with 12 bases separating them.

The chain recombines TRBV4-1 with TRBJ2-3, with a weak D call TRBD2 (6 bases). Per the germline V gene, CDR1 is MGHRA and CDR2 is YSYEKL. V lost 6 bases to trimming and J lost 11 bases, with 24 bases between them. The CDR3 has 15 residues. The CDR3 loop reads CASRGSVGGGSGQYF. DNA of the CDR3: TGCGCCAGCAGGGGATCTGTCGGGGGTGGCTCCGGGCAGTATTTT.

This chain links TRBV7-2 with TRBJ2-7, with D maybe TRBD1 (7 bases). Looked up from germline, CDR1 is SGHTA and CDR2 is FQGNSA. Trimming stripped 5 bases from V and 1 base from J, with 21 bases between. This CDR3 spans 17 amino acids. Here the CDR3 reads CASSAMTGPLASYEQYF. The CDR3 DNA sequence: TGTGCCAGCAGCGCTATGACAGGGCCCCTAGCGTCCTACGAGCAGTACTTC. Using reference TRBV7-2 and TRBJ2-7 for the parts outside the CDR3, the full variable domain is GAGVSQSPSNKVTEKGKDVELRCDPISGHTALYWYRQSLGQGLEFLIYFQGNSAPDKSGLPSDRFSAERTGGSVSTLTIQRTQQEDSAVYLCASSAMTGPLASYEQYFGPGTRLTVT.

The chain uses TRBV27 and TRBJ1-6; TRBD1 matches at 10 bases. This CDR3 spans 14 amino acids. V shed 9 bases and J 8 bases; nucleotides not matched to a gene: 7. Per germline, CDR1 MNHEY and CDR2 SMNVEV (reference sequence). In DNA, the CDR3 is TGTGCCAGTAGACAGGGGGCTATCGATTCACCCCTCCACTTT. This gives the protein CASRQGAIDSPLHF.

The chain carries TRBV6-4 and TRBJ2-3, with TRBD1 identical over 11 bases. Losses at the gene ends were 4 bases for V and 4 bases for J; bases not matched to a gene: 1. This CDR3 region has 14 residues. The germline V gene encodes CDR1 MRHNA and CDR2 SNTAGT. The CDR3 DNA sequence: TGTGCCAGCAGTGGGACAGGGGGCGCAGATACGCAGTATTTT. Residues: CASSGTGGADTQYF.

This sequence joins TRBV6-5 and TRBJ2-7; maybe TRBD2 (6 bases). Deletions cut 0 bases from V and 2 bases from J, with 11 bases between. The CDR3 is 15 residues long. The germline gives CDR1 MNHEY, CDR2 SVGAGI. The CDR3 here is CASSYSFGGAYEQYF. Written as DNA, the CDR3 is TGTGCCAGCAGTTACTCTTTCGGAGGGGCCTACGAGCAGTACTTC.

The V gene is TRBV30, the J gene TRBJ2-7; D perhaps matches TRBD1 (6 bases). Germline assignment: CDR1 GTSNPN and CDR2 SVGIG (reference sequence). Trimming took 3 bases from V and 5 from J, leaving 11 bases between them. CDR3 size: 12 residues. CDR3 sequence (DNA): TGTGCCTGGAGCCAGGGGTCCCACGAGCAGTACTTC. Amino acids: CAWSQGSHEQYF.

The CDR3 loop is CASSPTPGVVQETQYF. CDR3 sequence (DNA): TGCGCCAGCAGCCCCACCCCGGGGGTAGTCCAAGAGACCCAGTACTTC. J is TRBJ2-5 and V is TRBV5-1, with D possibly being TRBD2 (6 bases). This CDR3 region has 16 residues. V dropped 4 bases and J dropped 1 base, with 17 bases sitting between them. Germline V lookup: CDR1 SGHRS, CDR2 YFSETQ.

V gene TRBV15 combines with J gene TRBJ2-5, with 8 bases matching TRBD1. The germline CDR1 and CDR2 sequences are LNHNV and YYDKDF (reference sequence). With V trimmed by 5 bases and J by 6 bases, 8 bases remained unmatched. The CDR3 length is 14 residues. The CDR3 nucleotides read TGTGCCACCAGCCCACGGACAGGGCGGCAGACCCAGTACTTC. Protein product: CATSPRTGRQTQYF. The whole variable domain, remainder taken from reference TRBV15 and TRBJ2-5, is DAMVIQNPRYQVTQFGKPVTLSCSQTLNHNVMYWYQQKSSQAPKLLFHYYDKDFNNEADTPDNFQSRRPNTSFCFLDIRSPGLGDTAMYLCATSPRTGRQTQYFGPGTRLLVL.

This chain uses TRBV29-1 with TRBJ1-1; D might be TRBD1 (6 bases). Germline assignment: CDR1 SQVTM and CDR2 ANQGSEA. Trimming took 4 bases from V and 9 from J, leaving 27 bases between them. The CDR3 is made up of 16 amino acids. CDR3 region: CSVVGRGAHLNRKAFF. The CDR3 nucleotides read TGCAGCGTTGTAGGGCGGGGGGCGCACTTGAATCGCAAAGCTTTCTTT.

This chain links TRBV30 with TRBJ2-7; D is perhaps TRBD2 (6 bases). Trimming shortened V by 1 base and J by 4 bases, and 8 bases separated the two germline ends. The CDR3 is 12 amino acids. CDR1 is GTSNPN, CDR2 SVGIG, per germline (reference sequence). The CDR3 spells CAWSAGGYEQYF. The CDR3, as DNA: TGTGCCTGGAGTGCTGGGGGGTACGAGCAGTACTTC.

The chain uses TRBV6-6 and TRBJ2-3, with a tentative D call TRBD2 (7 bases). The CDR3 has 17 residues. V was cut by 5 bases and J by 4 bases, with 22 bases left in between. The germline gives CDR1 MNHNY, CDR2 SVGAGI (reference sequence). CDR3 DNA: TGTGCCAGCAGTCAATCCGCGTGGGGGGGCCCGGCAGATACGCAGTATTTT. It encodes CASSQSAWGGPADTQYF.

The J gene is TRBJ2-3, the V gene TRBV25-1, with a tentative D call TRBD1 (6 bases). Germline V gives CDR1 MGHDK, CDR2 SYGVNS. The CDR3 covers 14 residues. The V and J ends lost 3 bases and 9 bases respectively, with 16 bases between them. The CDR3 spells CASSDAGTMGTQYF. CDR3 bases: TGTGCCAGCAGTGACGCAGGGACAATGGGAACGCAGTATTTT.

The chain links TRBV5-1 to TRBJ1-1, with 9 bases lining up with TRBD1. Per the germline V gene, CDR1 is SGHRS and CDR2 is YFSETQ. The CDR3 is 17 amino acids. Trimming at V came to 0 bases and at J to 1 base, leaving 7 bases not matched to a gene. The CDR3 sequence: CASSLDPGTGKNTEAFF. In nucleotides, the CDR3 is TGCGCCAGCAGCTTGGACCCCGGGACAGGGAAGAACACTGAAGCTTTCTTT.

V usage is TRBV25-1 and J usage is TRBJ1-1, with 10 bases lining up with TRBD1. Trimming took 5 bases from V and 9 from J; bases not matched to a gene: 6. The CDR3 is 13 residues long. Germline V CDR1 and CDR2: MGHDK, SYGVNS. This CDR3 is CASSTRTGGKAFF. CDR3 coding DNA: TGTGCCAGCAGTACACGGACAGGGGGAAAAGCTTTCTTT.

The J gene is TRBJ1-6, the V gene TRBV7-2, with D maybe TRBD1 (6 bases). CDR3 length equals 16 residues. The V gene's germline CDR1 is SGHTA and CDR2 FQGNSA. V shed 5 bases and J shed 5 bases, with 16 bases lying between them. DNA for the CDR3: TGTGCCAGCAGCCCGAGAGGCAGGGGAAATAATTCACCCCTCCACTTT. Translated: CASSPRGRGNNSPLHF.

The chain recombines TRBV21-1 with TRBJ2-7; the tabulated D call, TRBD2, remains unverified against the DNA. TRBV21-1 is annotated as a pseudogene. The CDR3 sequence is 21 residues long. As DNA, the CDR3 is TGTGCCAGGACCGGGACTAGCGGGGGCCTAACTAAACTTCCCACTTCCTACGAGCAGTACTTC. Translating gives CARTGTSGGLTKLPTSYEQYF.

V and J are TRBV11-3 and TRBJ2-2, with TRBD1 matching over 10 bases. V lost 2 bases to trimming and J lost 6 bases; unmatched junction nucleotides: 6. The CDR3 spans 16 residues. Germline values: CDR1 SGHNT, CDR2 YENEEA. The CDR3 coding sequence is TGTGCCAGCAGCTTATACATCGGGACAGGGGCCGGGGAGCTGTTTTTT. It is translated as CASSLYIGTGAGELFF.

The CDR3 sequence is CASSLGGSLAGTGELFF. The CDR3, as DNA: TGTGCCAGCAGCTTGGGTGGCAGTCTTGCGGGCACCGGGGAGCTGTTTTTT. The chain combines TRBV5-6 with TRBJ2-2, with D possibly being TRBD2 (5 bases). Germline lookup yields CDR1 SGHDT and CDR2 YYEEEE. V gave up 0 bases and J gave up 4 bases, with 16 bases separating them. The CDR3 length is 17 residues.